The clone carrying this T cell receptor beta chain was detected only once. Trimming took off 7 bases at V and 7 bases at J, with 10 bases between the two ends. The CDR3 is 12 residues long. Germline V gives CDR1 MDHEN, CDR2 SYDVKM. This entry is derived from a study of shared clonotypes between healthy human individuals. Sequenced by immunoSEQ multiplex PCR; TCRdb stores in-frame clones only, minus some. The sample has around 1.6 million clones, approximately 98% seen once; the top ten hold roughly 0.45%. The TCR comes from a man aged 25-40 years in good health. This chain uses TRBV28 with TRBJ1-4; D is unclear. Source material: naive CD4+ T cells sorted from blood. Subset: CD45RA+ positively selected. As DNA, the CDR3 is TGTGCCAGCACTATAGAAACTGAAAAACTGTTTTTT. Protein sequence: CASTIETEKLFF. The entire variable domain, with the rest obtained from reference TRBV28 and TRBJ1-4, is as follows: DVKVTQSSRYLVKRTGEKVFLECVQDMDHENMFWYRQDPGLGLRLIYFSYDVKMKEKGDIPEGYSVSREKKERFSLILESASTNQTSMYLCASTIETEKLFFGSGTQLSVL.